What follows are 32 T cell receptor beta chains derived from one specimen sequenced in a study of early stage breast cancer tumors. The table came from immunoSEQ multiplex PCR; TCRdb's copy has only in-frame clones and leaves some out. The sample holds about 51,000 clones, 78% seen once. Sequencing used blood. The origin of the receptors is a person in their forties with breast cancer.

The V gene is TRBV6-5, the J gene TRBJ2-6; D might be TRBD1 (5 bases). Germline CDR1 MNHEY, CDR2 SVGAGI. Trimming left V 7 bases short and J 0 bases short, with 10 bases between. The CDR3 is 15 amino acids. CDR3 DNA: TGTGCCAGCACCAGACAGCTCTCTGGGGCCAACGTCCTGACTTTC. Translating gives CASTRQLSGANVLTF.

The chain links TRBV7-9 to TRBJ1-1; the D is unclear. Germline-derived CDR1 and CDR2 are SEHNR and FQNEAQ (reference sequence). The CDR3 spans 13 residues. Trimming took 5 bases from V and 0 from J, leaving 7 bases between them. Here the CDR3 DNA reads TGTGCCAGCAGCCCTGCGATGAACACTGAAGCTTTCTTT. Translation: CASSPAMNTEAFF.

The V and J genes are TRBV11-1 and TRBJ2-1; D gene ambiguous. This CDR3 contains 16 residues. Germline V lookup: CDR1 SGHAT, CDR2 FQDESV (reference sequence). V lost 3 bases to trimming and J lost 8 bases, with 20 bases between them. This CDR3 is CASSFVTLRAVDEQFF. CDR3 nucleotide sequence: TGTGCCAGCAGCTTTGTCACCCTAAGAGCAGTCGATGAGCAGTTCTTC. Full variable domain (outside the CDR3, taken from reference TRBV11-1 and TRBJ2-1): EAEVAQSPRYKITEKSQAVAFWCDPISGHATLYWYRQILGQGPELLVQFQDESVVDDSQLPKDRFSAERLKGVDSTLKIQPAELGDSAMYLCASSFVTLRAVDEQFFGPGTRLTVL.

This chain joins TRBV11-2 and TRBJ1-2; D uncertain. CDR3 length equals 13 residues. Deletions cut 7 bases from V and 2 bases from J, with 11 bases between. Germline V gene sequence: CDR1 SGHAT, CDR2 FQNNGV. CDR3 nucleotide sequence: TGTGCCAGCAAAGGGAACTCCAACTATGGCTACACCTTC. This encodes CASKGNSNYGYTF.

This clone has only one observation. V usage is TRBV29-1 and J usage is TRBJ2-3; D unresolved. The CDR3 totals 14 residues. Germline CDR1 is SQVTM and CDR2 is ANQGSEA. The V end was cut by 3 bases, the J end by 2 bases, with 12 bases between. This chain's CDR3 is CSVDSGGLTDTQYF. The CDR3 nucleotides are TGCAGCGTTGATTCAGGTGGGCTCACAGATACGCAGTATTTT.

Judged by abundance, this clone is medium-sized (0.01 to 0.1%). The rearrangement links TRBV7-6 to TRBJ2-1; the D gene is possibly TRBD2 (5 bases). V was shortened by 1 base and J by 5 bases, with 12 bases between the two germline ends. This CDR3 region has 15 residues. Germline V gene lookup returns CDR1 SGHVS and CDR2 FNYEAQ. The CDR3 protein is CASSLGVGRDNEQFF. The CDR3 nucleotides are TGTGCCAGCAGCTTAGGGGTTGGGCGGGACAATGAGCAGTTCTTC. The complete variable domain, with remaining parts taken from reference TRBV7-6 and TRBJ2-1, reads GAGVSQSPRYKVTKRGQDVALRCDPISGHVSLYWYRQALGQGPEFLTYFNYEAQQDKSGLPNDRFSAERPEGSISTLTIQRTEQRDSAMYRCASSLGVGRDNEQFFGPGTRLTVL.

This chain connects TRBV7-7 to TRBJ2-2; D may be TRBD2 (6 bases). Germline loops: CDR1 SSHAT, CDR2 FNYEAQ (reference sequence). The CDR3 totals 13 residues. The CDR3 is CATGGVNTGELFF. The CDR3 region has the DNA TGTGCTACCGGGGGTGTGAACACCGGGGAGCTGTTTTTT. The full variable domain, rest sourced from reference TRBV7-7 and TRBJ2-2, is GAGVSQSPRYKVTKRGQDVTLRCDPISSHATLYWYQQALGQGPEFLTYFNYEAQPDKSGLPSDRFSAERPEGSISTLTIQRTEQRDSAMYRCATGGVNTGELFFGEGSRLTVL.

This sequence joins TRBV30 and TRBJ2-7; D unclear. V was shortened by 4 bases and J by 5 bases, with 3 bases between the two germline ends. CDR3 length equals 9 residues. CDR1 is GTSNPN, CDR2 SVGIG, per germline (reference sequence). CDR3 amino acids: CAWIHEQYF. CDR3 nucleotide sequence: TGTGCCTGGATCCACGAGCAGTACTTC.

The chain combines TRBV11-2 with TRBJ2-7, with D tentatively TRBD2 (6 bases). The CDR3 is 14 residues long. Germline values: CDR1 SGHAT, CDR2 FQNNGV. V lost 5 bases to trimming and J lost 2 bases, with 13 bases between them. CDR3 amino acids: CASSRTSRPYEQYF. The DNA of the CDR3 is TGTGCCAGCAGCCGAACTAGCAGACCCTACGAGCAGTACTTC.

This chain uses TRBV6-1 with TRBJ2-1, with unresolved D. Trimming took off 5 bases at V and 0 bases at J, with 8 bases between the two ends. The CDR3 sequence is 14 residues long. CDR1 MNHNS and CDR2 SASEGT come from the germline V gene. CDR3 loop: CASSRPSSYNEQFF. CDR3 DNA: TGTGCCAGCAGTAGACCGAGCTCCTACAATGAGCAGTTCTTC.

The chain links TRBV7-9 to TRBJ2-7; 10 bases fit TRBD2. The V gene's germline CDR1 is SEHNR and CDR2 FQNEAQ (reference sequence). J lost 4 bases, V lost 5 bases, and 14 bases had no gene match. The CDR3 has 17 amino acids. The CDR3 sequence is CASSRQREGLSGYEQYF. The CDR3 DNA is TGTGCCAGCAGCAGACAGCGGGAGGGCCTATCGGGTTACGAGCAGTACTTC. Full variable domain (outside the CDR3, taken from reference TRBV7-9 and TRBJ2-7): DTGVSQNPRHKITKRGQNVTFRCDPISEHNRLYWYRQTLGQGPEFLTYFQNEAQLEKSRLLSDRFSAERPKGSFSTLEIQRTEQGDSAMYLCASSRQREGLSGYEQYFGPGTRLTVT.

This clone appeared a single time. This rearrangement joins TRBV30 to TRBJ2-2; 7 bases line up with TRBD2. The CDR3 has 13 residues. Germline V gene sequence: CDR1 GTSNPN, CDR2 SVGIG (reference sequence). The V and J ends lost 1 base and 9 bases, in that order; junction bases with no gene match: 5. The CDR3 sequence is CAWSGAGERELFF. CDR3 nucleotides: TGTGCCTGGAGTGGTGCGGGAGAACGGGAGCTGTTTTTT.

This CDR3 is CASSPTGVTEAFF. The DNA of the CDR3 is TGTGCCAGCAGTCCGACAGGGGTTACTGAAGCTTTCTTT. The chain uses TRBV6-1 and TRBJ1-1, with 8 bases lining up with TRBD1. Per germline, CDR1 MNHNS and CDR2 SASEGT. The CDR3 totals 13 residues. With V trimmed by 5 bases and J by 5 bases, 4 bases remained unmatched.

The V call is TRBV6-1, the J call TRBJ2-6, with D possibly called TRBD1 or TRBD2 (5 bases each). CDR1 MNHNS and CDR2 SASEGT come from the germline V gene. CDR3 length equals 14 residues. Trimming took off 11 bases at V and 0 bases at J, with 11 bases between the two ends. CDR3 residues: CAGGTGSGANVLTF. CDR3 bases: TGTGCCGGGGGTACCGGCTCTGGGGCCAACGTCCTGACTTTC.

The CDR3 loop reads CASNLAGGYEQYF. The CDR3 nucleotides are TGTGCCAGCAACCTAGCGGGAGGCTACGAGCAGTACTTC. The rearrangement uses TRBV28 and TRBJ2-7; 11 nucleotides agree with TRBD2. The V gene's germline CDR1 is MDHEN and CDR2 SYDVKM. The V segment lost 7 bases and the J segment 3 bases; nucleotides outside the gene matches: 2. The CDR3 extends over 13 amino acids.

CDR3 DNA: TGTGCCAGTAGTATGAGTGGGGGAACTAGCACAGATACGCAGTATTTT. Translated, it gives CASSMSGGTSTDTQYF. V gene TRBV19 combines with J gene TRBJ2-3, with D perhaps assigned TRBD1 or TRBD2 (5 bases each). The CDR3 has 16 residues. In germline, CDR1 is LNHDA, CDR2 SQIVND (reference sequence). V shed 3 bases and J shed 0 bases, with 13 bases lying between them.

This chain uses TRBV29-1 with TRBJ2-1; TRBD1 matches 7 bases. The germline V gene encodes CDR1 SQVTM and CDR2 ANQGSEA. The trim removed 0 bases at V and 6 bases at J, leaving 11 bases unmatched. The CDR3 contains 16 residues. Written as DNA, the CDR3 is TGCAGCGTTGAAGATCGGAAAAAGACAGGGAGCAATGAGCAGTTCTTC. It specifies CSVEDRKKTGSNEQFF.

The chain has TRBV19 and TRBJ2-1; D is unclear. V dropped 3 bases and J dropped 6 bases, with 15 bases sitting between them. The V gene's germline CDR1 is LNHDA and CDR2 SQIVND (reference sequence). The length of the CDR3 is 15 residues. The CDR3 nucleotides are TGTGCCAGTAGTATCGGCAGGCTTCTCTCCAATGAGCAGTTCTTC. Residues: CASSIGRLLSNEQFF.

The chain couples TRBV7-2 to TRBJ1-2; D call uncertain. The CDR3 is made up of 13 amino acids. CDR1 is SGHTA and CDR2 is FQGNSA in the germline V gene. V shed 5 bases and J shed 5 bases, with 12 bases lying between them. The CDR3 region is CASSPQDGYGYTF. Here the CDR3 DNA reads TGTGCCAGCAGCCCTCAGGACGGGTATGGCTACACCTTC. The entire variable domain, with the rest obtained from reference TRBV7-2 and TRBJ1-2, is as follows: GAGVSQSPSNKVTEKGKDVELRCDPISGHTALYWYRQSLGQGLEFLIYFQGNSAPDKSGLPSDRFSAERTGGSVSTLTIQRTQQEDSAVYLCASSPQDGYGYTFGSGTRLTVV.

The CDR3: CSAGLHYEQYF. The CDR3 DNA follows: TGCAGCGCCGGACTGCACTACGAGCAGTACTTC. The rearrangement uses TRBV29-1 and TRBJ2-7; tentatively, D is TRBD2 (5 bases). The CDR3 covers 11 residues. CDR1 and CDR2 (germline): SQVTM, ANQGSEA. V gave up 7 bases and J gave up 3 bases, with 10 bases separating them.

The chain links TRBV6-5 to TRBJ2-7, with D tentatively TRBD1 or TRBD2 (5 bases each). The V and J ends lost 5 bases and 3 bases respectively, with 14 bases between them. This CDR3 comprises 14 residues. Germline V lookup: CDR1 MNHEY, CDR2 SVGAGI. The CDR3 bases are TGTGCCAGCAGTCCCCATCGGGACGACTACGAGCAGTACTTC. Protein: CASSPHRDDYEQYF.

Here the CDR3 DNA reads TGTGCCAGCAGCTTGCTAGCGGGTTCTTTCCGCGAGCAGTACTTC. It codes for CASSLLAGSFREQYF. V and J are TRBV11-3 and TRBJ2-7; 8 bases line up with TRBD2. V was clipped by 3 bases and J by 6 bases; unmatched bases: 10. CDR1 and CDR2 (germline): SGHNT, YENEEA. The CDR3 is 15 residues long. The whole variable domain, filled in from reference TRBV11-3 and TRBJ2-7, reads EAGVVQSPRYKIIEKKQPVAFWCNPISGHNTLYWYLQNLGQGPELLIRYENEEAVDDSQLPKDRFSAERLKGVDSTLKIQPAELGDSAVYLCASSLLAGSFREQYFGPGTRLTVT.

The chain uses TRBV10-2 and TRBJ1-1; D gene unclear. V was pared by 7 bases and J by 7 bases, with 10 bases between. Germline CDR1 reads WSHSY; CDR2 reads SAAADI. The CDR3 totals 11 residues. CDR3: CASTHSNEAFF. The CDR3 DNA follows: TGCGCCAGCACACATAGTAATGAAGCTTTCTTT.

The CDR3 here is CASSLGTVGNQPQHF. In DNA form, the CDR3 reads TGTGCCAGCAGCTTAGGGACAGTTGGCAATCAGCCCCAGCATTTT. The J gene is TRBJ1-5, the V gene TRBV11-2; possible D gene TRBD1, 6 bases. Germline CDR1 reads SGHAT; CDR2 reads FQNNGV. The CDR3 is 15 residues long. The germline V and J ends were trimmed by 1 base and 2 bases, with 9 bases remaining between them.

With respect to this clone: Its ends do not fully match the called genes, so a read error is possible. The chain carries TRBV4-1 and TRBJ1-3; TRBD1 might be the D (6 bases). The germline V gene encodes CDR1 MGHRA and CDR2 YSYEKL. The CDR3 sequence is 16 residues long. CDR3 in amino acids: CANSQVRGRVGATIYF. For the CDR3, the DNA is TGCGCCAACAGCCAAGTGAGGGGCAGGGTGGGGGCCACCATATATTTT.

V gene TRBV7-2 combines with J gene TRBJ1-1, with TRBD1 as a possible D gene (5 bases). CDR3 length: 13 residues. V lost 6 bases and J lost 1, with 9 bases in between. Germline CDR1 is SGHTA and CDR2 is FQGNSA. CDR3 DNA sequence: TGTGCCAGCAGTTCCGGACAGAACACTGAAGCTTTCTTT. It codes for CASSSGQNTEAFF.

The chain recombines TRBV6-6 with TRBJ1-2; D remains ambiguous. Per germline, CDR1 MNHNY and CDR2 SVGAGI (reference sequence). This CDR3 is built from 13 residues. Between the trimmed V and J ends, which lost 5 bases and 5 bases, there was a span of 12 bases. The CDR3 is CASSHDSSYGYTF. Here the CDR3 DNA reads TGTGCCAGCAGTCACGATTCCTCTTATGGCTACACCTTC.

CDR3 nucleotides: TGTGCCAGCACCCGACAGGGGACTGGAAACACCATATATTTT. This codes for CASTRQGTGNTIYF. The chain joins TRBV5-6 to TRBJ1-3, with 8 bases lining up with TRBD1. J gave up 2 bases and V 6 bases, and 4 bases lay outside the gene matches. The CDR3 length is 14 residues. Germline loops: CDR1 SGHDT, CDR2 YYEEEE. The complete variable domain, with remaining parts taken from reference TRBV5-6 and TRBJ1-3, reads DAGVTQSPTHLIKTRGQQVTLRCSPKSGHDTVSWYQQALGQGPQFIFQYYEEEERQRGNFPDRFSGHQFPNYSSELNVNALLLGDSALYLCASTRQGTGNTIYFGEGSWLTVV.

The J gene is TRBJ1-3, the V gene TRBV2; TRBD1 aligns across 7 bases. CDR1 is SNHLY, CDR2 FYNNEI, per germline. The CDR3 has 16 residues. The J segment lost 0 bases and the V segment lost 7 bases, leaving 9 bases of the junction unmatched. The CDR3 nucleotides read TGTGCCAGCACCAGGACCGGGACAGCCTCTGGAAACACCATATATTTT. The encoded protein is CASTRTGTASGNTIYF.

This chain connects TRBV6-1 to TRBJ2-3; TRBD2 matches 7 bases. The V segment lost 6 bases and the J segment 3 bases; nucleotides outside the gene matches: 9. This CDR3 region has 15 residues. CDR1 is MNHNS and CDR2 is SASEGT in the germline V gene. CDR3 DNA sequence: TGTGCCAGCAGGGTGCGACTAGCCATGACAGATACGCAGTATTTT. It encodes CASRVRLAMTDTQYF.

The rearrangement joins TRBV10-3 to TRBJ2-3; 12 nucleotides line up with TRBD2. CDR1 is ENHRY, CDR2 SYGVKD, per germline. The V gene end was trimmed by 6 bases and the J gene end by 3 bases; junction bases not matched to a gene: 4. The CDR3 extends over 15 amino acids. CDR3 protein: CAIRKLAGGTDTQYF. The CDR3 DNA follows: TGTGCCATCAGAAAACTAGCGGGAGGAACAGATACGCAGTATTTT.

V and J are TRBV10-2 and TRBJ2-7; the match to TRBD2 covers 7 bases. CDR3 length: 14 amino acids. After removal of 6 bases from V and 6 bases from J, the junction contained 11 bases not matched to a gene. CDR1 is WSHSY, CDR2 SAAADI, per germline. The CDR3 region has the DNA TGCGCCAGCAGGAGGGAGGGCCTTTCTTCCGAGCAGTACTTC. Protein product: CASRREGLSSEQYF.